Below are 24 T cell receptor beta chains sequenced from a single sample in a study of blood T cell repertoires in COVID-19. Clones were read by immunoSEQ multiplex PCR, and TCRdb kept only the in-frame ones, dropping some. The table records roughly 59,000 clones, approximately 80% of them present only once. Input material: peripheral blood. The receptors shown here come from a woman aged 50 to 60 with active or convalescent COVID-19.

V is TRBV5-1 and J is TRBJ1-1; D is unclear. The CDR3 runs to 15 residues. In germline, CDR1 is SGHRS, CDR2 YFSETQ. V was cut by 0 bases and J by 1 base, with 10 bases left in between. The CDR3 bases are TGCGCCAGCAGCTTGGATTTTGGGCGGAACACTGAAGCTTTCTTT. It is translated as CASSLDFGRNTEAFF.

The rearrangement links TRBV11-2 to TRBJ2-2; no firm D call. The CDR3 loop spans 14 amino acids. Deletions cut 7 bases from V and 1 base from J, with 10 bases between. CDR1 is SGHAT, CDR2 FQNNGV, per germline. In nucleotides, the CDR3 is TGTGCCAGCACCAGAAACAGGAACACCGGGGAGCTGTTTTTT. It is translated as CASTRNRNTGELFF.

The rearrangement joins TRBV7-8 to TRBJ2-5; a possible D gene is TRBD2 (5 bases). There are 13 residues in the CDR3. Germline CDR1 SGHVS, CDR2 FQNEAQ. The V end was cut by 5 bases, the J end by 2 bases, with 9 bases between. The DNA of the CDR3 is TGTGCCAGCAGCCGACGCGGGCAAGAGACCCAGTACTTC. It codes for CASSRRGQETQYF.

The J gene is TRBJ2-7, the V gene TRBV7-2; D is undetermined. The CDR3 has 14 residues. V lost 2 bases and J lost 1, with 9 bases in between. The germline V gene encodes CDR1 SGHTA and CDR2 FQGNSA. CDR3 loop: CASSLRSVSYEQYF. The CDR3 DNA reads TGTGCCAGCAGCTTAAGAAGCGTTTCCTACGAGCAGTACTTC.

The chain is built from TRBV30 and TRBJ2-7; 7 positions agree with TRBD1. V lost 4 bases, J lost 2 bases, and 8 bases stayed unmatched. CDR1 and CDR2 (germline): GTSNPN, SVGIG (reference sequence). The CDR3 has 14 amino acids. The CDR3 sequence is CAWNEGTAAYEQYF. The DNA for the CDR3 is TGTGCCTGGAACGAGGGGACAGCAGCCTACGAGCAGTACTTC.

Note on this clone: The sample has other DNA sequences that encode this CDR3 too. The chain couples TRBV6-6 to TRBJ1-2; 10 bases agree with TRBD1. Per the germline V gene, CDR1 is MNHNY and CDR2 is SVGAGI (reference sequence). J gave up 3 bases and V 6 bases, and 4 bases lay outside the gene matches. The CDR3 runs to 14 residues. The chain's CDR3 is CASSLDRGHYGYTF. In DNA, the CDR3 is TGTGCCAGCAGCCTCGACAGGGGGCACTATGGCTACACCTTC.

CDR3 sequence: CASSQEGAAGELFF. CDR3 DNA: TGTGCCAGCAGCCAAGAAGGGGCTGCCGGGGAGCTGTTTTTT. The V call is TRBV3-1 (or the pseudogene TRBV3-2), the J call TRBJ2-2, with D perhaps TRBD1 (5 bases). Per germline, CDR1 LGHDT and CDR2 YNNKEL (reference sequence). CDR3 length: 14 residues. V lost 0 bases to trimming and J lost 6 bases, with 8 bases between them.

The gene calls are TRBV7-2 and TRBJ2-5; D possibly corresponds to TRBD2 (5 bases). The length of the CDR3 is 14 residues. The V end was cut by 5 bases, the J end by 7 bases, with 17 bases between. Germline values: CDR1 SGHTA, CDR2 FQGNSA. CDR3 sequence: CASSENRGGTTQYF. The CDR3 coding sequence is TGTGCCAGCAGCGAAAATCGCGGAGGTACGACCCAGTACTTC.

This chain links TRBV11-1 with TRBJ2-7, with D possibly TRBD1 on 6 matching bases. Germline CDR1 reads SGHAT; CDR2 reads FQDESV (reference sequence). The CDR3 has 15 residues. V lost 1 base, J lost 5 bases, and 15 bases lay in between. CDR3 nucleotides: TGTGCCAGCAGCTTAGTGCAAGGGGGTGCCCACGAGCAGTACTTC. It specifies CASSLVQGGAHEQYF. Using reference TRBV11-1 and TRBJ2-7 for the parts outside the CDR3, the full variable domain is EAEVAQSPRYKITEKSQAVAFWCDPISGHATLYWYRQILGQGPELLVQFQDESVVDDSQLPKDRFSAERLKGVDSTLKIQPAELGDSAMYLCASSLVQGGAHEQYFGPGTRLTVT.

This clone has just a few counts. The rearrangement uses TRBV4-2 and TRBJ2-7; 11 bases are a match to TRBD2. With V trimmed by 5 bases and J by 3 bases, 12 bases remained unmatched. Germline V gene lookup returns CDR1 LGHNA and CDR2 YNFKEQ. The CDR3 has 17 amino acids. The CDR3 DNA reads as TGTGCCAGCAGCAGAACTAGCGGGAGTAACAGTGGCTACGAGCAGTACTTC. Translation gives CASSRTSGSNSGYEQYF.

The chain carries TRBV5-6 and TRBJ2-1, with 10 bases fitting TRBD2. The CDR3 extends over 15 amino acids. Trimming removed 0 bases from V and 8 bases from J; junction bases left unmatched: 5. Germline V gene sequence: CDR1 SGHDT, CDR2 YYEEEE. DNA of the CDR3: TGTGCCAGCAGCTTGGATCCTAGCGGGAGCGATGAGCAGTTCTTC. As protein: CASSLDPSGSDEQFF.

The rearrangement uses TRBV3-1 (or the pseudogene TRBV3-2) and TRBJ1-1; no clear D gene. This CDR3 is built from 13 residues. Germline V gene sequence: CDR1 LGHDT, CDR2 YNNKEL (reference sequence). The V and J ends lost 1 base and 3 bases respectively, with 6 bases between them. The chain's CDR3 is CASSQAQHTEAFF. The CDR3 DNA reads TGTGCCAGCAGCCAAGCACAGCACACTGAAGCTTTCTTT.

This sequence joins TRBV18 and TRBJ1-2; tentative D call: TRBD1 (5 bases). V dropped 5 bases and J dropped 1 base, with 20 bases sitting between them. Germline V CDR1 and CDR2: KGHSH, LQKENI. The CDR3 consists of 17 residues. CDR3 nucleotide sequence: TGTGCCAGCTCATCCGGCCCTCCGCGGGGCCTTAACTATGGCTACACCTTC. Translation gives CASSSGPPRGLNYGYTF.

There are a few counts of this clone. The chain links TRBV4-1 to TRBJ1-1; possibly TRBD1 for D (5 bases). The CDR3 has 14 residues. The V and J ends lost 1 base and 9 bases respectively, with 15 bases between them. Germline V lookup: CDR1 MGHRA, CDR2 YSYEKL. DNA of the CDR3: TGCGCCAGCAGCCAAGCGGGGGGGGGTAGAAAAGCTTTCTTT. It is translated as CASSQAGGGRKAFF.

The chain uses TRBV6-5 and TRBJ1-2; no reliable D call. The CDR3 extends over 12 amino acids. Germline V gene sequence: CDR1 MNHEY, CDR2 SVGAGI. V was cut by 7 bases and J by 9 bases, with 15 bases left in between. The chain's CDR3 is CASTASKLSYTF. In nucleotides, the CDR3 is TGTGCCAGCACCGCGTCTAAGTTAAGCTACACCTTC.

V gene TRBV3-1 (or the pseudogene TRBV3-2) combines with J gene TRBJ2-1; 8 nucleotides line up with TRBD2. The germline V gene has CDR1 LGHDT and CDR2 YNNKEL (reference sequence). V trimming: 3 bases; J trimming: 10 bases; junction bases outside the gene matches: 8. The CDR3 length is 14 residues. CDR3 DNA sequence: TGTGCCAGCAGCCAGGTGGGACTAGTTCGGGAGCAGTTCTTC. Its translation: CASSQVGLVREQFF.

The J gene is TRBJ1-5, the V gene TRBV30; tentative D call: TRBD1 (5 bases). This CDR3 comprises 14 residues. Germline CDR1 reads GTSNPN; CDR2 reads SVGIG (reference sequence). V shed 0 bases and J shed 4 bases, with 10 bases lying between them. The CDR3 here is CAWSVGEVNQPQHF. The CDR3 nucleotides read TGTGCCTGGAGTGTAGGGGAGGTAAATCAGCCCCAGCATTTT. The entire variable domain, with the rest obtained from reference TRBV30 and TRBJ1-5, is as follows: SQTIHQWPATLVQPVGSPLSLECTVEGTSNPNLYWYRQAAGRGLQLLFYSVGIGQISSEVPQNLSASRPQDRQFILSSKKLLLSDSGFYLCAWSVGEVNQPQHFGDGTRLSIL.

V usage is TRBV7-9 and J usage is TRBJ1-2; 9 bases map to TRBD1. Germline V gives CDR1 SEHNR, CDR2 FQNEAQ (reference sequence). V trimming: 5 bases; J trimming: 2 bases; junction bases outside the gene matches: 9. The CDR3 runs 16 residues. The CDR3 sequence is CASSAKGTGSNYGYTF. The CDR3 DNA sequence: TGTGCCAGCAGCGCGAAAGGGACAGGGTCGAACTATGGCTACACCTTC.

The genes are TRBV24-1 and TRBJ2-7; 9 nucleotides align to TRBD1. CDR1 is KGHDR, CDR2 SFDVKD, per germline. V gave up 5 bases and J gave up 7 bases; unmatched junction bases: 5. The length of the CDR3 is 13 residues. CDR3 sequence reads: CATSGGQGREQYF. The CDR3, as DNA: TGTGCCACCAGTGGGGGACAGGGTCGGGAGCAGTACTTC.

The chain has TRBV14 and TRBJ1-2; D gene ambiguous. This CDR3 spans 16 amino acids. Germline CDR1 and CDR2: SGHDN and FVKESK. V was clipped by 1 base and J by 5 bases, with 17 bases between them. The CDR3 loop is CASSQVGGKNSYGYTF. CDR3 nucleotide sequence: TGTGCCAGCAGCCAAGTTGGTGGCAAAAATTCTTATGGCTACACCTTC.

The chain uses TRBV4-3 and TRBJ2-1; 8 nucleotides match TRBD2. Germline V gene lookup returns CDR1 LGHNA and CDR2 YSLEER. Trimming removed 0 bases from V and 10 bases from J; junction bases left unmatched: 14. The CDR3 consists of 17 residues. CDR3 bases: TGCGCCAGCAGCCAAGATGCTGCGGGACGAGCGGGGGAGGAGCAGTTCTTC. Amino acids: CASSQDAAGRAGEEQFF.

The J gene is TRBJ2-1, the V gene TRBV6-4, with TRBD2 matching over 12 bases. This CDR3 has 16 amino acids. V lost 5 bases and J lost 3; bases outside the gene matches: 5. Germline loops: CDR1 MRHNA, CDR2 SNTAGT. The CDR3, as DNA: TGTGCCAGCAGTCGACTAGCGGGAGCAATCTACAATGAGCAGTTCTTC. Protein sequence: CASSRLAGAIYNEQFF.

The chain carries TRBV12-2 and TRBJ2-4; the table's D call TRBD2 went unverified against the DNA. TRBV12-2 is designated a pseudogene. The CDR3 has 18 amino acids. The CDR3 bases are TGTGCAAGTCGCTTAGAGGTGGGAGGGCCCATGGCCAAAAACATTCAGTACTTC. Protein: CASRLEVGGPMAKNIQYF.

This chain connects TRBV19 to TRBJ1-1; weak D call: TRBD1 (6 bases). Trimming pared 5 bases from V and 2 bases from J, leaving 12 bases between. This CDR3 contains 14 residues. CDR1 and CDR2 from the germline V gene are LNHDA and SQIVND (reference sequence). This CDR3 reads CASSGTLRNTEAFF. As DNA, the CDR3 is TGTGCCAGTAGTGGGACACTTCGCAACACTGAAGCTTTCTTT.